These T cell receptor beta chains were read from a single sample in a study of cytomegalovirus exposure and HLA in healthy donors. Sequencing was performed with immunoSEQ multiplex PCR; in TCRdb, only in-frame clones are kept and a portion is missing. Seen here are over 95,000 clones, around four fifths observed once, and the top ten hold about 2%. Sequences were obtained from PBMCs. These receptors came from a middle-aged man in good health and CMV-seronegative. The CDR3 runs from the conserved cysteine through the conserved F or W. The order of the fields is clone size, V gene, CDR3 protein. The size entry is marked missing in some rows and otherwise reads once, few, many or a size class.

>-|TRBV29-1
CSVAAGGTDTQYF
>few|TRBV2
CASNPGGGYDAGELFF
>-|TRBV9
CASSTILGITPTGELFF
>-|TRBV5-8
CASSPLVTYNEQFF
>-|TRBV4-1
CASSQVSLAGTTDTQYF
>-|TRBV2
CASSEAGGDETQYF
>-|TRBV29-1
CSVARGGTDTQYF
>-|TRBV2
CASSPGQGAGGYTF
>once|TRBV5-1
CASSLVIAADTQYF
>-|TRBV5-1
CASSDNSPWELFF
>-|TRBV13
CASSPRTASSTDTQYF
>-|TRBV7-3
CASSFDRAYEQYF
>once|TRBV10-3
CAIRKGTSGMTDTQYF
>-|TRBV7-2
CASSLSTSGSEQFF
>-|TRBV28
CASSSGQGRRNTIYF
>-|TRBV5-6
CASSLGLAGSREKLFF
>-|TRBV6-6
CASRLAGANYEQYF
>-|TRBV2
CASSELSGLYGYTF
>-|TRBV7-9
CASSPWWLAGGRETQYF
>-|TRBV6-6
CASSYSRVDAKNIQYF
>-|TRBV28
CASSYRGYPGGTEAFF
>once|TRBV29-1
CSVGRASRETQYF
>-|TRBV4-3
CASSQETGGGRSGGYTF
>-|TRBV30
CAWSLLGRDEQFF
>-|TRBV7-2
CARTGTDISYEQYF
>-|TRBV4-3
CASSQGVGGWIQYF
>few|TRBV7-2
CASSQQGIRNYGYTF
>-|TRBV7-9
CASSLSRGASYGYTF
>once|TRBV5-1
CASRPRQGPVGSNQPQHF
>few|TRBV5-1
CASSLVSGTEAFF
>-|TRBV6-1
CASSEELYRDRGLGYTF
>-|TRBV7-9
CSSSSPPPRATDTQYF
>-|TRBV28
CASSLPRARNTQYF
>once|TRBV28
CASSVLLAGKNEQFF
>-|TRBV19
CASSTGTGGQPQHF
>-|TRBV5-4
CASSLVPGDDEQYF
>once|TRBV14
CASSQDGGGYTGELFF
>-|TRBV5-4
CASSLSGYTDTQYF
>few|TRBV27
CASSHGTSSSYEQYF
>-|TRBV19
CASSILTVNTEAFF